One sample yielded the 9 T cell receptor beta chains listed below, sequenced in a study of T cell clones after liver transplantation. Here immunoSEQ multiplex PCR was the method, and the copy in TCRdb shows in-frame clones only, minus some. The sample lists about 75,000 clones, roughly 84% seen once, with more than 2% in the top ten. The specimen was CD4+ T cells from blood, collected around 50 months after liver transplant. The source is a human patient who received a liver transplant. Some T cells may originate from the graft donor.

This chain uses TRBV2 with TRBJ2-5; 12 positions match TRBD2. Per the germline V gene, CDR1 is SNHLY and CDR2 is FYNNEI. V trimming: 7 bases; J trimming: 5 bases; junction bases outside the gene matches: 5. There are 14 residues in the CDR3. In nucleotides, the CDR3 is TGTGCCAGCAAACTAGCGGGAGGTACGGAGACCCAGTACTTC. Translated: CASKLAGGTETQYF.

The chain recombines TRBV9 with TRBJ2-3; 14 bases align to TRBD2. Per the germline V gene, CDR1 is SGDLS and CDR2 is YYNGEE. The V segment lost 4 bases and the J segment 0 bases; nucleotides outside the gene matches: 7. The length of the CDR3 is 18 residues. The CDR3 coding sequence is TGTGCCAGCAGCTCTGGACTAGCGGGAGGAACAAGCACAGATACGCAGTATTTT. Amino acid sequence: CASSSGLAGGTSTDTQYF.

The V call is TRBV5-1, the J call TRBJ2-7; 9 positions match TRBD2. V was pared by 3 bases and J by 2 bases, with 6 bases of the junction left unmatched. Germline-derived CDR1 and CDR2 are SGHRS and YFSETQ. This CDR3 spans 15 amino acids. CDR3 loop: CASSSGLAYTYEQYF. CDR3 DNA sequence: TGCGCCAGCAGCTCTGGACTAGCGTATACCTACGAGCAGTACTTC.

The chain combines TRBV9 with TRBJ2-1; maybe TRBD1 (6 bases). This CDR3 is built from 15 residues. The V gene lost 3 bases and the J gene lost 1 base, with 11 bases spanning the gap. Germline values: CDR1 SGDLS, CDR2 YYNGEE. CDR3 amino acids: CASSARTASYNEQFF. In DNA form, the CDR3 reads TGTGCCAGCAGCGCCCGGACAGCGTCCTACAATGAGCAGTTCTTC.

V and J are TRBV5-5 and TRBJ2-7; D gene uncertain. Germline V gene sequence: CDR1 SGHKS, CDR2 YYEKEE (reference sequence). V was clipped by 2 bases and J by 4 bases, with 13 bases between them. This CDR3 comprises 14 residues. The CDR3 loop is CASSFSLGSYEQYF. In DNA form, the CDR3 reads TGTGCCAGCAGCTTCTCGCTGGGCTCTTACGAGCAGTACTTC.

This clone occurred a few times. This chain links TRBV10-3 with TRBJ2-5; D tentatively reads TRBD1 or TRBD2 (6 bases each). This CDR3 spans 13 amino acids. Germline CDR1 reads ENHRY; CDR2 reads SYGVKD. V was pared by 5 bases and J by 1 base, with 8 bases between. The CDR3 sequence: CAISPGAQETQYF. CDR3 DNA sequence: TGTGCCATCAGTCCGGGGGCCCAAGAGACCCAGTACTTC.

This clone has more than one count but fewer than ten. V and J are TRBV2 and TRBJ1-2, with D tentatively TRBD1 (5 bases). CDR3 length: 13 residues. V dropped 9 bases and J dropped 7 bases, with 18 bases sitting between them. Germline lookup yields CDR1 SNHLY and CDR2 FYNNEI. The CDR3 region has the DNA TGTGCCAGTCGGGGGGAGGGGAGTCCTGGCTACACCTTC. Its protein is CASRGEGSPGYTF.

In this sample, this clone turned up once. The V gene is TRBV12-5, the J gene TRBJ1-5; perhaps TRBD1 as D (5 bases). Germline V lookup: CDR1 LGHNT, CDR2 FRNRAP. The CDR3 runs 16 residues. V was clipped by 0 bases and J by 0 bases, with 9 bases between them. The CDR3 DNA reads as TGTGCTAGTGGTTTGGTTCAGGGAGGTAGCAATCAGCCCCAGCATTTT. Its protein is CASGLVQGGSNQPQHF.

In its sample, this clone was seen once. V and J are TRBV4-2 and TRBJ2-1; D may be TRBD2 (6 bases). Per germline, CDR1 LGHNA and CDR2 YNFKEQ. V was shortened by 2 bases and J by 8 bases, with 19 bases between the two germline ends. CDR3 length: 16 residues. The CDR3 loop reads CASSQPTAGSFHEQFF. As DNA, the CDR3 is TGTGCCAGCAGCCAACCTACGGCGGGATCCTTCCATGAGCAGTTCTTC.